This TCR beta chain was captured by sequencing in a study of blood T cell repertoires in COVID-19. As for the study in general: Material from acute and convalescent COVID-19 was sourced from the United States, Italy and Spain.

Study processing details: How many nucleated cells were present was estimated from reference gene primer amplification. TCRdb keeps only in-frame clones here, not all; method: immunoSEQ multiplex PCR. The V and J calls and clone size come from that table; D and trimming were worked out from the DNA. The table lists around 330,000 clones, roughly nine tenths of them singletons, with 4.5% to 5.5% in the top ten. Looked up from germline, CDR1 is MNHEY and CDR2 is SMNVEV (reference sequence). This CDR3 is built from 14 residues. V was pared by 0 bases and J by 4 bases, with 9 bases between. Recruits, aged about 18 to 100 years, lived in 20 to 30 US areas. Resolution of symptoms, clearance, or two negative PCRs was present in recovered Cohort 3 donors.

The specimen sequenced was PBMCs or T cells enriched from blood (not recorded which). The origin of this receptor is a man in his 60s who had recovered from COVID-19. The chain employs TRBV27 and TRBJ1-2; D perhaps matches TRBD1 (5 bases). This CDR3 is CASSLSAGRYGYTF. The CDR3 nucleotides read TGTGCCAGCAGTTTATCGGCAGGGCGCTATGGCTACACCTTC.